Reported below is one T cell receptor (beta chain). TCRdb's copy holds only in-frame clones and misses some; the assay was immunoSEQ multiplex PCR. The data hold roughly 170,000 clones, with 94% observed a single time. The CDR3 is 18 residues long. With 5 bases clipped from V and 1 base from J, the junction kept 14 bases outside the gene matches. Germline assignment: CDR1 PRHDT and CDR2 FYEKMQ (reference sequence). The data were taken from a study of control samples from healthy donors and cancer patients. The rearrangement links TRBV13 to TRBJ1-3; TRBD1 matches 7 bases. The clonotype originates from a woman aged 18 to 35 in good health. Specimen: blood. As DNA, the CDR3 is TGTGCCAGCAGCCGCCGTGAAGGGACAGCGACTTCTGGAAACACCATATATTTT. Protein: CASSRREGTATSGNTIYF.